The 5 T cell receptor beta chains listed next were all sequenced from one sample in a study of shared clonotypes between healthy human individuals. The assay was immunoSEQ multiplex PCR, and TCRdb's table has in-frame clones only and misses some. Among around 330,000 clones listed, about 74% were seen once. Sequencing was performed on memory CD4+ T cells sorted from blood. Subset defined: CD45RA-negative fraction. These receptor sequences come from a young man in good health.

This clone was seen only a few times. The CDR3 region has the DNA TGTGCCAGCAGCCCCCGAGGTTCGTTGGTCACTGAAGCTTTCTTT. Translation: CASSPRGSLVTEAFF. The chain is built from TRBV6-1 and TRBJ1-1; D unclear. The CDR3 is 15 amino acids. The germline gives CDR1 MNHNS, CDR2 SASEGT. V lost 6 bases to trimming and J lost 4 bases, with 18 bases between them.

The chain carries TRBV9 and TRBJ1-3; perhaps TRBD1 as D (5 bases). The germline CDR1 and CDR2 sequences are SGDLS and YYNGEE. Deletions cut 0 bases from V and 3 bases from J, with 10 bases between. The CDR3 has 15 amino acids. The DNA for the CDR3 is TGTGCCAGCAGCGTAGGTTCCGGGGGTGGAAACACCATATATTTT. This translates into CASSVGSGGGNTIYF.

V usage is TRBV7-9 and J usage is TRBJ1-2; no reliable D call. V was trimmed by 5 bases and J by 4 bases, leaving 17 bases between them. The germline V gene encodes CDR1 SEHNR and CDR2 FQNEAQ (reference sequence). The CDR3 length is 15 residues. CDR3 amino acids: CASSLDHGKTYGYTF. Here the CDR3 DNA reads TGTGCCAGCAGCCTGGACCATGGAAAGACCTATGGCTACACCTTC.

This chain connects TRBV9 to TRBJ2-1, with D unclear. CDR3 length equals 14 residues. Looked up from germline, CDR1 is SGDLS and CDR2 is YYNGEE. Trimming stripped 2 bases from V and 4 bases from J, with 10 bases between. The CDR3 is CASSVRGFYNEQFF. The CDR3 DNA sequence: TGTGCCAGCAGCGTCAGAGGATTTTACAATGAGCAGTTCTTC.

V and J are TRBV30 and TRBJ1-5; 8 bases agree with TRBD1. The CDR3 spans 16 residues. After removal of 2 bases from V and 6 bases from J, the junction contained 12 bases not matched to a gene. Per the germline V gene, CDR1 is GTSNPN and CDR2 is SVGIG (reference sequence). CDR3 nucleotide sequence: TGTGCCTGGAGTCACGCCGGGACAGGAAAAAGTCAGCCCCAGCATTTT. Protein product: CAWSHAGTGKSQPQHF.